This record looks at one TCR beta chain sequence and its context. The antigen this receptor binds is unknown. No per-base quality is available; no much larger clone lies one base away. The data originate from a study of response to subunit inactivated influenza vaccine (dated by TCRdb to 2016 to 2019). Concerning the study at large: To follow how T cells responded to a trivalent subunit inactivated influenza vaccine, the researchers relied on deep quantitative profiling of the T cell receptor repertoire. Broader findings and caveats from the paper: It was suggested by the authors that each seasonal influenza vaccination may recruit only a limited number of new T cells.

Looking up the germline V gene yields CDR1 MNHEY and CDR2 SVGEGT. The CDR3 numbers 15 residues from cysteine through phenylalanine. Left in the record is the CDR3 DNA by itself, 45 bases read in frame from the first base. V and J lose 10 bases and 2 bases, and a span of 18 bases separates them. The library was made by RT-PCR. The data were produced on an Illumina HiSeq 2500. The public reads were reprocessed in TCRdb via fastp at Q25 and MiXCR, keeping in-frame beta chains. Records with the same CDR3 protein are collapsed into one entry carrying the most frequent genes and DNA. The sample records approximately 730,000 distinct CDR3 sequences, approximately 15% of which are singletons. Around 6.5% of the sample is held by the ten biggest clonotypes.

Sample: PBMCs from blood, taken less than 15 days before vaccination. The sequence links TRBV6-2 or TRBV6-3 to TRBJ1-5, with no confidently assigned D gene. The source of this sequence is a man between 45 and 60 years old who received an inactivated influenza vaccine. Donor details come from another sample of the same person, matched by shared clones. The CDR3 here reads CAIRLRTPGNQPQHF. The DNA sequence reads TGTGCCATCAGACTCCGGACCCCCGGCAATCAGCCCCAGCATTTT.